The clone carrying this T cell receptor (beta chain) appeared a few times. Its antigen is undetermined. At collection, donors were nominally healthy, but unrecorded immune exposures were probable. This specimen comes from a study of cytomegalovirus exposure and HLA in healthy donors. The germline V and J ends were trimmed by 6 bases and 0 bases, with 9 bases remaining between them. The CDR3 loop spans 13 amino acids. The germline gives CDR1 ENHRY, CDR2 SYGVKD. The PCR contained 60 Vbeta and 13 Jbeta primers. Original analysis: Approximately 12 million of 80 million to 85 million unique TCR beta chains were shared, per a later count. TCRdb's table, derived via immunoSEQ multiplex PCR, lists solely in-frame clones and lacks some. That table is the source of V, J and clone size, and D and trimming were worked out from the DNA. Of roughly 200,000 clones in the sample, less than 85% were seen once. General study findings and limits: One cluster of highly shared sequence variants probably arose as a sequencing artifact.

The receptor comes from a man between 18 and 29 years old in good health and CMV-seronegative. Specimen: PBMCs. The chain joins TRBV10-3 to TRBJ2-7, with D possibly TRBD1 on 5 matching bases. The CDR3 protein is CAIRQGNSYEQYF. The CDR3 coding sequence is TGTGCCATCAGGCAGGGTAACTCCTACGAGCAGTACTTC.